The 12 T cell receptor beta chains reported below all come from one sample, sequenced in a study of monozygotic twins with inflammatory bowel disease. TCRdb re-called the 5' RACE reads; one entry per CDR3 protein, DNA not given. Its table records a few hundred thousand distinct CDR3 sequences. The sample comprised blood. The receptors originated from a human donor with ulcerative colitis or Crohn's disease, or a healthy co-twin of an affected twin (not recorded which).

This rearrangement joins TRBV7-9 to TRBJ1-6; as DNA is missing, the TRBD1 call by TCRdb cannot be tested. The germline gives CDR1 SEHNR, CDR2 FQNEAQ (reference sequence). The CDR3 has 12 residues. The CDR3: CASSLGGSPLHF.

V usage is TRBV29-1 and J usage is TRBJ2-1. Germline CDR1 is SQVTM and CDR2 is ANQGSEA. The CDR3 length is 17 residues. CDR3 amino acids: CSVEDLERQKANNEQFF.

This sequence joins TRBV7-9 and TRBJ1-1. The germline gives CDR1 SEHNR, CDR2 FQNEAQ (reference sequence). This CDR3 region has 14 residues. CDR3 amino acids: CASSFRPENTEAFF.

The genes are TRBV24-1 and TRBJ2-3; TCRdb designates TRBD1, a call that cannot be tested without DNA. Germline CDR1 KGHDR, CDR2 SFDVKD. The CDR3 totals 15 residues. The CDR3: CATSDFSGVTDTQYF.

CDR3 protein: CASSPPPEAGELFF. The chain couples TRBV5-1 to TRBJ2-2; TCRdb proposes TRBD1, but this gene call is untestable without DNA. CDR1 is SGHRS, CDR2 YFSETQ, per germline. There are 14 residues in the CDR3.

The genes are TRBV3-1 and TRBJ2-1. Germline CDR1 reads LGHDT; CDR2 reads YNNKEL (reference sequence). This CDR3 has 14 residues. CDR3 amino acids: CASSPLDPYNEQFF.

V and J are TRBV5-1 and TRBJ2-1; TCRdb indicates TRBD1, and absent DNA this call remains unverified. The CDR3 extends over 13 amino acids. Per germline, CDR1 SGHRS and CDR2 YFSETQ. CDR3 amino acids: CASSPEGQGGKFF.

The chain uses TRBV4-2 and TRBJ2-1; TCRdb picks TRBD1, but there is no DNA to check that call. Germline CDR1 reads LGHNA; CDR2 reads YNFKEQ. This CDR3 comprises 16 residues. The CDR3 protein is CASSQTYAGANNEQFF.

The chain links TRBV5-1 to TRBJ2-1; the TRBD2 assignment by TCRdb is unverifiable without DNA. This CDR3 contains 13 residues. CDR1 is SGHRS and CDR2 is YFSETQ in the germline V gene. CDR3: CASISGGENEQFF.

The chain couples TRBV6-2 or TRBV6-3 to TRBJ1-2. Germline V gene lookup returns CDR1 MNHEY and CDR2 SVGEGT. This CDR3 comprises 13 residues. The CDR3 spells CASSFRADGGYTF.

CDR3 residues: CASSLRAPGQGAVNEQFF. The chain has TRBV7-3 and TRBJ2-1; the TCRdb call, TRBD1, lacks DNA for checking. This CDR3 has 18 amino acids. Germline CDR1 reads SGHTA; CDR2 reads FQGTGA.

The chain recombines TRBV24-1 with TRBJ2-5; TCRdb's assignment of TRBD2 cannot be checked, as there is no DNA. This CDR3 region has 17 residues. From germline, CDR1 is KGHDR and CDR2 SFDVKD. This CDR3 is CATRRPTSGGWKETQYF.